One and the same sample provided the 26 T cell receptor beta chains below, sequenced in a study of long-term antiretroviral therapy in people with HIV. An immunoSEQ assay, version v3.0, was performed at survey level. Generated by immunoSEQ multiplex PCR, the TCRdb table keeps only in-frame clones and is missing some. The table has some 45,000 clones, 86% seen once. The sample consisted of unsorted PBMCs, taken 0.1 years before starting antiretroviral therapy. These receptor sequences come from a woman between 45 and 65 years old with HIV.

The chain joins TRBV13 to TRBJ1-1; 9 bases align to TRBD1. The CDR3 is 16 amino acids. The germline CDR1 and CDR2 sequences are PRHDT and FYEKMQ (reference sequence). Trimming cost V 4 bases and J 2 bases; bases outside gene matches: 8. The CDR3 protein is CASSSFPGQGNTEAFF. Written as DNA, the CDR3 is TGTGCCAGCAGCTCCTTCCCGGGACAGGGAAACACTGAAGCTTTCTTT.

The V gene is TRBV4-3, the J gene TRBJ2-7, with D unclear. Germline loops: CDR1 LGHNA, CDR2 YSLEER. Trimming took off 0 bases at V and 0 bases at J, with 15 bases between the two ends. The CDR3 covers 17 residues. CDR3 amino acids: CASSQEVASGISYEQYF. The CDR3 DNA follows: TGCGCCAGCAGCCAAGAGGTCGCCAGTGGAATCTCCTACGAGCAGTACTTC.

The chain links TRBV9 to TRBJ1-1; no clear D gene. V gave up 0 bases and J gave up 0 bases, with 6 bases separating them. Germline CDR1 SGDLS, CDR2 YYNGEE. This CDR3 comprises 14 residues. Here the CDR3 DNA reads TGTGCCAGCAGCGTAGGCAGCCTGAACACTGAAGCTTTCTTT. Translation: CASSVGSLNTEAFF.

This chain connects TRBV7-2 to TRBJ1-1, with 7 bases fitting TRBD1. The CDR3 has 15 amino acids. The V and J ends lost 5 bases and 2 bases, in that order; junction bases with no gene match: 8. Germline CDR1 is SGHTA and CDR2 is FQGNSA. For the CDR3, the DNA is TGTGCCAGCAGCCCCCAGCCAGGGGGTAACACTGAAGCTTTCTTT. It codes for CASSPQPGGNTEAFF.

This clone was recorded only once. The rearrangement links TRBV7-2 to TRBJ1-1, with no clear D. V shed 1 base and J shed 0 bases, with 6 bases lying between them. Germline-derived CDR1 and CDR2 are SGHTA and FQGNSA. This CDR3 contains 14 residues. The CDR3 DNA reads as TGTGCCAGCAGCTTAGACGGCATGAACACTGAAGCTTTCTTT. Amino acids: CASSLDGMNTEAFF.

The chain is built from TRBV7-8 and TRBJ1-1; D ambiguous. CDR3 length equals 16 residues. The ends were cut back, 1 base at V and 3 bases at J, with 15 bases in the middle. The V gene's germline CDR1 is SGHVS and CDR2 FQNEAQ. CDR3 loop: CASSLGDSGSDTEAFF. DNA of the CDR3: TGTGCCAGCAGCTTAGGCGATTCGGGATCCGACACTGAAGCTTTCTTT.

The chain recombines TRBV5-8 with TRBJ1-1; TRBD1 might be the D (6 bases). Per germline, CDR1 SGHTS and CDR2 YDEGEE. The CDR3 totals 14 residues. Trimming took 4 bases from V and 9 from J, leaving 19 bases between them. The DNA of the CDR3 is TGTGCCAGCAGCCCGGACAGACCCCTAAGGAAAGCTTTCTTT. This gives the protein CASSPDRPLRKAFF.

The V call is TRBV2, the J call TRBJ2-3; perhaps TRBD1 as D (6 bases). From germline, CDR1 is SNHLY and CDR2 FYNNEI. This CDR3 comprises 18 residues. The V and J ends lost 1 base and 2 bases respectively, with 19 bases between them. The CDR3 DNA is TGTGCCAGCAGTGAAGGACAGGCCTCCCGTCGATACACAGATACGCAGTATTTT. This encodes CASSEGQASRRYTDTQYF.

The chain uses TRBV5-1 and TRBJ1-1, with a weak D call TRBD1 (5 bases). The germline V and J ends were trimmed by 7 bases and 1 base, with 14 bases remaining between them. The CDR3 is 14 amino acids. Germline V CDR1 and CDR2: SGHRS, YFSETQ. CDR3 DNA: TGCGCCAGCGAGAATGGGGCTAAGAACACTGAAGCTTTCTTT. The encoded protein is CASENGAKNTEAFF. Variable domain in full (rest from reference TRBV5-1 and TRBJ1-1): KAGVTQTPRYLIKTRGQQVTLSCSPISGHRSVSWYQQTPGQGLQFLFEYFSETQRNKGNFPGRFSGRQFSNSRSEMNVSTLELGDSALYLCASENGAKNTEAFFGQGTRLTVV.

The genes are TRBV6-1 and TRBJ1-5; a weak D match, TRBD1 (5 bases). This CDR3 has 15 residues. The V gene lost 7 bases and the J gene lost 0 bases, with 13 bases spanning the gap. Germline values: CDR1 MNHNS, CDR2 SASEGT. The CDR3 reads CASTRDGNSNQPQHF. CDR3 bases: TGTGCCAGCACCCGGGACGGTAATAGCAATCAGCCCCAGCATTTT.

This sequence joins TRBV7-3 and TRBJ2-1, with 10 bases identical to TRBD2. Unmatched junction bases numbered 7, after V lost 1 base and J lost 4 bases. The CDR3 consists of 17 residues. The germline gives CDR1 SGHTA, CDR2 FQGTGA. The CDR3 nucleotides are TGTGCCAGCAGCTTAAGTCTAGCGGGGGACGCGTACAATGAGCAGTTCTTC. This translates into CASSLSLAGDAYNEQFF.

This CDR3 is CAWNSGSPLHF. As DNA, the CDR3 is TGTGCCTGGAACTCAGGTTCACCCCTCCACTTT. The chain recombines TRBV30 with TRBJ1-6; D call uncertain. The CDR3 runs 11 residues. Looked up from germline, CDR1 is GTSNPN and CDR2 is SVGIG (reference sequence). V was cut by 4 bases and J by 9 bases, with 7 bases left in between.

The rearrangement links TRBV11-3 to TRBJ2-1; D possibly corresponds to TRBD2 (6 bases). Germline V gene data show CDR1 as SGHNT and CDR2 as YENEEA. This CDR3 has 16 amino acids. V was pared by 1 base and J by 2 bases, with 12 bases between. Written as DNA, the CDR3 is TGTGCCAGCAGCTTAGGCGGGACGGCTGCCTACAATGAGCAGTTCTTC. Translating it yields CASSLGGTAAYNEQFF. The full variable domain, completed using reference TRBV11-3 and TRBJ2-1, is EAGVVQSPRYKIIEKKQPVAFWCNPISGHNTLYWYLQNLGQGPELLIRYENEEAVDDSQLPKDRFSAERLKGVDSTLKIQPAELGDSAVYLCASSLGGTAAYNEQFFGPGTRLTVL.

The V gene is TRBV7-3, the J gene TRBJ2-3; D possibly corresponds to TRBD2 (5 bases). CDR1 is SGHTA, CDR2 FQGTGA, per germline. The CDR3 has 15 amino acids. V lost 1 base to trimming and J lost 0 bases, with 8 bases between them. Here the CDR3 DNA reads TGTGCCAGCAGCTTAAACGAGGGTAGCACAGATACGCAGTATTTT. It yields the protein CASSLNEGSTDTQYF.

This chain links TRBV9 with TRBJ2-3; 13 positions match TRBD2. Germline CDR1 SGDLS, CDR2 YYNGEE. This CDR3 is 16 amino acids long. The ends lost 5 bases at V and 4 bases at J; junction bases unmatched: 7. The chain's CDR3 is CASSSTSGGAADTQYF. DNA of the CDR3: TGTGCCAGCAGTTCCACTAGCGGGGGGGCCGCAGATACGCAGTATTTT.

The chain links TRBV19 to TRBJ2-3, with D uncertain. Germline lookup yields CDR1 LNHDA and CDR2 SQIVND (reference sequence). The CDR3 is 14 amino acids. Trimming took off 3 bases at V and 0 bases at J, with 7 bases between the two ends. In DNA form, the CDR3 reads TGTGCCAGTAGTATCGCTTTAAGCACAGATACGCAGTATTTT. This gives the protein CASSIALSTDTQYF.

The gene calls are TRBV7-9 and TRBJ1-4, with TRBD1 as a possible D gene (6 bases). The V gene's germline CDR1 is SEHNR and CDR2 FQNEAQ (reference sequence). The CDR3 consists of 16 residues. The ends were cut back, 5 bases at V and 3 bases at J, with 16 bases in the middle. The CDR3, as DNA: TGTGCCAGCAGCGAACAGTTCAGGGGTGCTAATGAAAAACTGTTTTTT. It specifies CASSEQFRGANEKLFF.

The genes are TRBV5-4 and TRBJ2-5; 10 nucleotides match TRBD2. Germline assignment: CDR1 SGHNT and CDR2 YYREEE (reference sequence). Trimming at V came to 4 bases and at J to 5 bases, leaving 11 bases not matched to a gene. The CDR3 spans 16 residues. The CDR3 DNA reads as TGTGCCAGCAGCCCCAGCGGGGGGGCCACGTTGGAGACCCAGTACTTC. Encoded protein: CASSPSGGATLETQYF.

Only a few counts were recorded for this clone. This chain connects TRBV6-1 to TRBJ2-7; D remains ambiguous. V shed 4 bases and J shed 10 bases, with 8 bases lying between them. This CDR3 comprises 10 residues. Germline CDR1 MNHNS, CDR2 SASEGT. The CDR3: CASSAQPQYF. CDR3 nucleotides: TGTGCCAGCAGTGCACAGCCTCAGTACTTC.

The chain couples TRBV6-4 to TRBJ2-5; TRBD1 matches 11 bases. Germline V CDR1 and CDR2: MRHNA, SNTAGT. The V and J ends lost 6 bases and 1 base, in that order; junction bases with no gene match: 10. The CDR3 has 17 residues. Here the CDR3 reads CASRMGGTGGTQETQYF. In nucleotides, the CDR3 is TGTGCCAGCAGGATGGGGGGGACAGGGGGAACCCAAGAGACCCAGTACTTC.

V is TRBV10-2 and J is TRBJ1-3, with no clear D. Germline CDR1 and CDR2: WSHSY and SAAADI. Trimming took off 5 bases at V and 0 bases at J, with 14 bases between the two ends. The CDR3 extends over 16 amino acids. In DNA, the CDR3 is TGCGCCAGCAGTCCGGGGTCAGCGCTCTCTGGAAACACCATATATTTT. Its translation: CASSPGSALSGNTIYF.

The chain employs TRBV18 and TRBJ2-3; TRBD2 aligns across 8 bases. The ends lost 5 bases at V and 2 bases at J; junction bases unmatched: 3. CDR3 length equals 14 residues. The V gene's germline CDR1 is KGHSH and CDR2 LQKENI. CDR3 nucleotide sequence: TGTGCCAGCTCATCACTAGCGGACACAGATACGCAGTATTTT. This translates into CASSSLADTDTQYF.

The rearrangement links TRBV19 to TRBJ1-4; D is perhaps TRBD1 (6 bases). Germline loops: CDR1 LNHDA, CDR2 SQIVND (reference sequence). The CDR3 runs 16 residues. V was shortened by 3 bases and J by 3 bases, with 14 bases between the two germline ends. CDR3: CASSIGQPEPNEKLFF. The CDR3 nucleotides are TGTGCCAGTAGTATTGGACAGCCTGAGCCTAATGAAAAACTGTTTTTT.

V and J are TRBV5-6 and TRBJ1-1; 12 bases are shared with TRBD1. With V trimmed by 4 bases and J by 3 bases, 4 bases remained unmatched. This CDR3 is 15 amino acids long. The germline V gene has CDR1 SGHDT and CDR2 YYEEEE. Here the CDR3 reads CASSGDRGLDTEAFF. The CDR3 DNA is TGTGCCAGCAGCGGGGACAGGGGGCTGGACACTGAAGCTTTCTTT.

The chain employs TRBV29-1 and TRBJ2-3, with D tentatively TRBD1 (6 bases). The germline CDR1 and CDR2 sequences are SQVTM and ANQGSEA. Trimming removed 6 bases from V and 6 bases from J, with 16 bases in between. The CDR3 has 13 residues. The CDR3 DNA sequence: TGCAGCGTCCAACTCAGGGGCGCTGATACGCAGTATTTT. Encoded protein: CSVQLRGADTQYF.

V gene TRBV2 combines with J gene TRBJ2-7; D possibly matches TRBD1 or TRBD2 (6 bases each). Germline assignment: CDR1 SNHLY and CDR2 FYNNEI. Trimming cost V 4 bases and J 4 bases, with 11 bases left between them. The CDR3 loop spans 13 amino acids. The CDR3 reads CASSATGAYEQYF. The CDR3 DNA follows: TGTGCCAGCAGTGCGACGGGGGCGTACGAGCAGTACTTC.